These 29 T cell receptor beta chains were all obtained from the same sample, sequenced in a study of T cell responses to AZD1222 COVID-19 vaccine. Clones were read by immunoSEQ multiplex PCR, and TCRdb kept only the in-frame ones, dropping some. The sample holds about 140,000 clones, around 88% seen once. The source material was peripheral blood, sampled on day 0 of AZD1222 vaccination. These receptors all come from an adult in good health.

The rearrangement links TRBV29-1 to TRBJ2-1, with D tentatively TRBD1 (6 bases). The CDR3 covers 14 residues. Per the germline V gene, CDR1 is SQVTM and CDR2 is ANQGSEA. V was pared by 4 bases and J by 3 bases, with 13 bases between. The CDR3 DNA reads as TGCAGCGTTGGGGTTAGACAGGTCTACAATGAGCAGTTCTTC. It encodes CSVGVRQVYNEQFF.

The V gene is TRBV7-6, the J gene TRBJ1-5; 8 bases match TRBD1. The CDR3 consists of 17 residues. Per the germline V gene, CDR1 is SGHVS and CDR2 is FNYEAQ. After removal of 2 bases from V and 0 bases from J, the junction contained 6 bases not matched to a gene. The CDR3 sequence: CASSLTTGGNSNQPQHF. CDR3 nucleotides: TGTGCCAGCAGCTTAACCACAGGGGGAAATAGCAATCAGCCCCAGCATTTT.

This clone showed up just a few times. The chain links TRBV5-1 to TRBJ2-7; maybe TRBD2 (5 bases). In germline, CDR1 is SGHRS, CDR2 YFSETQ. The CDR3 is 15 amino acids. V was cut by 5 bases and J by 1 base, with 16 bases left in between. The DNA of the CDR3 is TGCGCCAGCAGGCGCGAACTAGATTTATCCTACGAGCAGTACTTC. Residues: CASRRELDLSYEQYF. The full variable domain, with the rest looked up from reference TRBV5-1 and TRBJ2-7, is KAGVTQTPRYLIKTRGQQVTLSCSPISGHRSVSWYQQTPGQGLQFLFEYFSETQRNKGNFPGRFSGRQFSNSRSEMNVSTLELGDSALYLCASRRELDLSYEQYFGPGTRLTVT.

The rearrangement uses TRBV10-3 and TRBJ1-4, with unresolved D. The germline V gene encodes CDR1 ENHRY and CDR2 SYGVKD. This CDR3 has 13 amino acids. Trimming cost V 8 bases and J 4 bases, with 11 bases left between them. In nucleotides, the CDR3 is TGTGCCATCCGCTGGGAGGGTAATGAAAAACTGTTTTTT. It codes for CAIRWEGNEKLFF.

This clone was seen a handful of times. The chain joins TRBV7-9 to TRBJ1-3; D possibly corresponds to TRBD1 (6 bases). Deletions cut 4 bases from V and 4 bases from J, with 8 bases between. The CDR3 length is 13 residues. Germline CDR1 and CDR2: SEHNR and FQNEAQ (reference sequence). For the CDR3, the DNA is TGTGCCAGCAGCTACGGACAGGGAAACACCATATATTTT. Residues: CASSYGQGNTIYF.

V is TRBV3-1 (or the pseudogene TRBV3-2) and J is TRBJ2-7, with a possible D match to TRBD2 (6 bases). Germline V CDR1 and CDR2: LGHDT, YNNKEL (reference sequence). V was clipped by 6 bases and J by 5 bases, with 17 bases between them. This CDR3 region has 14 residues. DNA of the CDR3: TGTGCCAGCAGTCCCGCGGGAAGCAGAAACGAGCAGTACTTC. Residues: CASSPAGSRNEQYF.

The CDR3 loop reads CASSPDGGEHNEQFF. DNA for the CDR3: TGTGCCAGCAGTCCCGATGGAGGGGAACACAATGAGCAGTTCTTC. The V and J genes are TRBV28 and TRBJ2-1, with TRBD2 as a possible D gene (6 bases). The CDR3 runs to 15 residues. V shed 5 bases and J shed 5 bases, with 16 bases lying between them. Germline V gene lookup returns CDR1 MDHEN and CDR2 SYDVKM.

This clone was detected only a few times. The chain links TRBV7-7 to TRBJ2-5, with 11 bases fitting TRBD2. CDR1 and CDR2 (germline): SSHAT, FNYEAQ (reference sequence). The CDR3 loop spans 16 amino acids. The V and J ends lost 5 bases and 2 bases, in that order; junction bases with no gene match: 7. As DNA, the CDR3 is TGTGCCAGCAGCGTGGGACTAGCGGACATTCAAGAGACCCAGTACTTC. Protein sequence: CASSVGLADIQETQYF.

The genes are TRBV4-1 and TRBJ1-5, with D unclear. Trimming stripped 3 bases from V and 3 bases from J, with 9 bases between. The CDR3 consists of 14 residues. CDR1 MGHRA and CDR2 YSYEKL come from the germline V gene. CDR3 amino acids: CASSQGWNNQPQHF. The CDR3, as DNA: TGCGCCAGCAGCCAGGGTTGGAACAATCAGCCCCAGCATTTT.

This rearrangement joins TRBV30 to TRBJ1-6; unclear D gene. Germline V CDR1 and CDR2: GTSNPN, SVGIG (reference sequence). The CDR3 spans 11 residues. With 5 bases removed from V and 14 bases from J, the gap between germline ends came to 13 bases. The CDR3 DNA reads TGTGCCTGGGCCGCAATGGTTTCCCTCCACTTT. Protein sequence: CAWAAMVSLHF.

The chain uses TRBV30 and TRBJ1-1, with 8 bases lining up with TRBD1. Germline trimming cut 5 bases from V and 4 bases from J; bases unmatched to any gene: 9. The CDR3 extends over 14 amino acids. The V gene's germline CDR1 is GTSNPN and CDR2 SVGIG (reference sequence). CDR3 sequence: CAWDRTGRATEAFF. The CDR3 DNA follows: TGTGCCTGGGACCGGACAGGGCGAGCCACTGAAGCTTTCTTT. Using reference TRBV30 and TRBJ1-1 for the parts outside the CDR3, the full variable domain is SQTIHQWPATLVQPVGSPLSLECTVEGTSNPNLYWYRQAAGRGLQLLFYSVGIGQISSEVPQNLSASRPQDRQFILSSKKLLLSDSGFYLCAWDRTGRATEAFFGQGTRLTVV.

This clone was detected once. The chain uses TRBV5-1 and TRBJ2-5; D is perhaps TRBD2 (5 bases). The V end lost 4 bases, the J end lost 5 bases, and 21 bases lay between the germline ends. There are 16 residues in the CDR3. Germline CDR1 and CDR2: SGHRS and YFSETQ. The chain's CDR3 is CASSPWYQSTGETQYF. The CDR3 coding sequence is TGCGCCAGCAGCCCATGGTATCAGTCTACGGGGGAGACCCAGTACTTC.

CDR3 sequence: CASRGTSDWTGELFF. The CDR3 region has the DNA TGTGCCTCGAGAGGGACTAGCGATTGGACCGGGGAGCTGTTTTTT. The chain uses TRBV28 and TRBJ2-2; 10 bases are shared with TRBD2. V shed 11 bases, J shed 5 bases, and the junction held 11 bases outside the gene matches. The CDR3 extends over 15 amino acids. Germline V gene sequence: CDR1 MDHEN, CDR2 SYDVKM.

This clone was recorded only once. CDR3 sequence (DNA): TGTGCCAGCAGTTCCGCACAGGGGGATCAGCCCCAGCATTTT. Protein sequence: CASSSAQGDQPQHF. This rearrangement joins TRBV6-5 to TRBJ1-5; TRBD1 matches 8 bases. This CDR3 has 14 amino acids. With V trimmed by 4 bases and J by 5 bases, 4 bases remained unmatched. The germline V gene has CDR1 MNHEY and CDR2 SVGAGI.

The chain employs TRBV7-2 and TRBJ2-3; 10 bases fit TRBD2. The CDR3 covers 18 residues. V gave up 1 base and J gave up 2 bases; unmatched junction bases: 9. Per the germline V gene, CDR1 is SGHTA and CDR2 is FQGNSA. In DNA, the CDR3 is TGTGCCAGCAGCTTAGATTCCTCTAGCGGGAGCATCACAGATACGCAGTATTTT. Translated, it gives CASSLDSSSGSITDTQYF.

This chain links TRBV9 with TRBJ2-2; TRBD2 aligns across 11 bases. V was pared by 9 bases and J by 8 bases, with 9 bases of the junction left unmatched. This CDR3 comprises 14 residues. Germline lookup yields CDR1 SGDLS and CDR2 YYNGEE. CDR3 sequence (DNA): TGTGCCATTAACCGGGCTAGCGGGAGGGGGGAGCTGTTTTTT. This sequence encodes CAINRASGRGELFF.

As DNA, the CDR3 is TGTGCCAGCAGAGCGACATCGGATACAGATACGCAGTATTTT. Translating it yields CASRATSDTDTQYF. This chain connects TRBV6-4 to TRBJ2-3; D ambiguous. Germline V gene sequence: CDR1 MRHNA, CDR2 SNTAGT. CDR3 size: 14 residues. Deletions cut 6 bases from V and 3 bases from J, with 13 bases between.

This clone was seen just once. The chain employs TRBV9 and TRBJ1-6; the match to TRBD1 covers 7 bases. In germline, CDR1 is SGDLS, CDR2 YYNGEE. The CDR3 contains 14 residues. The trim removed 3 bases at V and 13 bases at J, leaving 10 bases unmatched. CDR3 DNA sequence: TGTGCCAGCAGCGGGGGCTATACAGGGGACCCCCTCCACTTT. As protein: CASSGGYTGDPLHF.

The chain combines TRBV28 with TRBJ2-7; 7 bases are shared with TRBD2. V trimming: 3 bases; J trimming: 2 bases; junction bases outside the gene matches: 7. Germline V gives CDR1 MDHEN, CDR2 SYDVKM. The CDR3 is made up of 15 amino acids. The CDR3 spells CASSFPSGVTYEQYF. In nucleotides, the CDR3 is TGTGCCAGCAGTTTTCCCAGCGGGGTGACCTACGAGCAGTACTTC.

V and J are TRBV30 and TRBJ2-7; D remains ambiguous. This CDR3 contains 13 residues. V lost 4 bases to trimming and J lost 0 bases, with 10 bases between them. CDR1 is GTSNPN and CDR2 is SVGIG in the germline V gene (reference sequence). CDR3 nucleotide sequence: TGTGCCTGGACGGACGATATCTCCTACGAGCAGTACTTC. The encoded protein is CAWTDDISYEQYF.

The chain carries TRBV30 and TRBJ1-4; D remains ambiguous. The CDR3 length is 14 residues. Per the germline V gene, CDR1 is GTSNPN and CDR2 is SVGIG (reference sequence). V shed 2 bases and J shed 8 bases, with 15 bases lying between them. CDR3 protein: CAWSRRLKEEKLFF. In nucleotides, the CDR3 is TGTGCCTGGAGTCGGCGGCTTAAGGAGGAAAAACTGTTTTTT. The variable domain in full, with the rest retrieved from reference TRBV30 and TRBJ1-4, is SQTIHQWPATLVQPVGSPLSLECTVEGTSNPNLYWYRQAAGRGLQLLFYSVGIGQISSEVPQNLSASRPQDRQFILSSKKLLLSDSGFYLCAWSRRLKEEKLFFGSGTQLSVL.

This sequence joins TRBV5-4 and TRBJ1-2; perhaps TRBD1 as D (5 bases). The V gene lost 1 base and the J gene lost 0 bases, with 10 bases spanning the gap. Germline CDR1 and CDR2: SGHNT and YYREEE (reference sequence). The CDR3 is 15 residues long. Here the CDR3 reads CASSLSGLSNYGYTF. The CDR3 nucleotides are TGTGCCAGCAGCTTGTCAGGGCTGTCTAACTATGGCTACACCTTC.

Note on this clone: This CDR3 is also generated by other DNA sequences in the sample. The chain combines TRBV9 with TRBJ2-1, with 10 bases fitting TRBD2. Germline V gene lookup returns CDR1 SGDLS and CDR2 YYNGEE. The ends lost 0 bases at V and 3 bases at J; junction bases unmatched: 0. This CDR3 region has 15 residues. The chain's CDR3 is CASSVGTSGYNEQFF. The DNA for the CDR3 is TGTGCCAGCAGCGTAGGGACTAGCGGCTACAATGAGCAGTTCTTC. Full variable domain (rest looked up from reference TRBV9 and TRBJ2-1): DSGVTQTPKHLITATGQRVTLRCSPRSGDLSVYWYQQSLDQGLQFLIQYYNGEERAKGNILERFSAQQFPDLHSELNLSSLELGDSALYFCASSVGTSGYNEQFFGPGTRLTVL.

The gene calls are TRBV19 and TRBJ2-5; weak D call: TRBD1 (6 bases). Deletions cut 4 bases from V and 4 bases from J, with 7 bases between. CDR1 is LNHDA and CDR2 is SQIVND in the germline V gene (reference sequence). This CDR3 spans 12 amino acids. The CDR3 region is CASSRGRETQYF. DNA of the CDR3: TGTGCCAGTAGTAGGGGGCGAGAGACCCAGTACTTC.

This sequence joins TRBV18 and TRBJ2-3; 9 positions agree with TRBD2. The CDR3 covers 16 residues. V dropped 2 bases and J dropped 0; count of bases not matched to a gene: 3. Germline V lookup: CDR1 KGHSH, CDR2 LQKENI. DNA for the CDR3: TGTGCCAGCTCACCAGAAGCGGGAGGAAGCACAGATACGCAGTATTTT. It is translated as CASSPEAGGSTDTQYF.

The chain is built from TRBV15 and TRBJ2-1, with D perhaps matching TRBD1 or TRBD2 (6 bases each). From germline, CDR1 is LNHNV and CDR2 YYDKDF (reference sequence). V lost 1 base and J lost 9, with 13 bases in between. The CDR3 totals 14 residues. The CDR3 DNA reads as TGTGCCACCAGCAGAGGTACAGGAGGGGGTGAGCAGTTCTTC. Amino acids: CATSRGTGGGEQFF.

The chain couples TRBV11-3 to TRBJ2-7, with TRBD1 matching 8 bases. This CDR3 spans 13 amino acids. Per germline, CDR1 SGHNT and CDR2 YENEEA. J lost 3 bases, V lost 2 bases, and 0 bases had no gene match. The CDR3 nucleotides are TGTGCCAGCAGCTTAACAGGGGGCTACGAGCAGTACTTC. Translated, it gives CASSLTGGYEQYF.

V usage is TRBV29-1 and J usage is TRBJ2-1, with no clear D. CDR3 length: 17 residues. The germline V gene encodes CDR1 SQVTM and CDR2 ANQGSEA. V dropped 8 bases and J dropped 6 bases, with 29 bases sitting between them. The CDR3 loop is CSPVCPTEAGGSNEQFF. In nucleotides, the CDR3 is TGCAGCCCCGTATGTCCCACCGAGGCCGGTGGTAGCAATGAGCAGTTCTTC.

The chain has TRBV9 and TRBJ2-1; D perhaps matches TRBD1 (6 bases). This CDR3 has 16 amino acids. Trimming pared 0 bases from V and 5 bases from J, leaving 15 bases between. Germline V lookup: CDR1 SGDLS, CDR2 YYNGEE. CDR3 coding DNA: TGTGCCAGCAGCGTAGCGAGGGGGAGTATCAACAATGAGCAGTTCTTC. It yields the protein CASSVARGSINNEQFF.